This T cell receptor beta chain comes out of a study of shared clonotypes between healthy human individuals. Notes on the study in general: Memory subsets had estimated richness that was generally smaller than that of naive subsets.

The CDR3 runs to 14 residues. The germline V gene has CDR1 MNHEY and CDR2 SVGAGI. Trimming removed 0 bases at V and 9 bases at J, with 12 bases between. It was CD45RO-negative cells, positively selected for CCR7, that made up naive CD8 cells, with terminally differentiated effector memory CD45RA+ cells excluded. In regard to this clone: Antigen: not known.

Sequencing was performed with immunoSEQ multiplex PCR; in TCRdb, only in-frame clones are kept and a portion is missing. The sample comprises about 2 million clones, roughly 94% of which are singletons, and approximately 1.2% rests with the top ten. The TCR originated in a man between 18 and 35 years old in good health. V and J are TRBV6-5 and TRBJ2-1; the D is unclear. The source material was naive CD8+ T cells sorted from blood. CDR3: CASSYSMSFSEQFF. The CDR3 DNA is TGTGCCAGCAGTTACTCGATGAGTTTCAGTGAGCAGTTCTTC.